Listed below are T cell receptor beta chains from one sample, sequenced in a study of T cells in Graves' hyperthyroidism and ophthalmopathy. TCRdb analysed the multiplex PCR reads with MiXCR anew, one entry per CDR3 protein. The table lists 750,000 to 950,000 distinct CDR3 sequences, 38% of them singletons. Specimen: blood. Receptor source: a man between 18 and 35 years old with Graves' hyperthyroidism. The CDR3 runs from the conserved cysteine through the conserved F or W. A D gene is named only where the DNA matches it firmly. Clone size appears in some rows only: once, few, many, or a class for an expanded clone.

clone_size | d_call | j_call | v_call | cdr3_nt | cdr3_aa
once | . | TRBJ1-1 | TRBV12-3/TRBV12-4 | TGTGCCAGCAGTTACCAGCGGACGGATACTGAAGCTTTCTTT | CASSYQRTDTEAFF
few | . | TRBJ1-1 | TRBV7-2 | TGCGCCAGCACCTCCGTGGGAGCCACTGAAGCTTTCTTT | CASTSVGATEAFF
. | . | TRBJ2-5 | TRBV20-1 | TGCAGTGAACACGGGGGCCAAGAGACCCAGTACTTC | CSEHGGQETQYF
. | . | TRBJ2-7 | TRBV20-1 | TGCAGTGCTAGCCTTGACAGTAGCGAGCAGTACTTC | CSASLDSSEQYF
. | TRBD1 | TRBJ2-7 | TRBV25-1 | TGTGCCAGCAGTGACCAGGGGGCGCATCTCAACGAGCAGTACTTC | CASSDQGAHLNEQYF
few | . | TRBJ1-4 | TRBV5-1 | TGCGCCAGCAGCCAAGAAGGCGGCCTATGGAATGAAAAACTGTTTTTT | CASSQEGGLWNEKLFF
few | TRBD1 | TRBJ2-5 | TRBV7-8 | TGTGCCAGCCTGGGGGACAGGGTGAGGGAGACCCAGTACTTC | CASLGDRVRETQYF
. | . | TRBJ2-2 | TRBV29-1 | TGCAGTACGGGGTCATGGAGGAGCGGGGAGCTGTTTTTT | CSTGSWRSGELFF
. | . | TRBJ1-6 | TRBV7-2 | TGTGCCAGCAGCCCGACATGGGACATCTATAATTCACCCCTCCACTTT | CASSPTWDIYNSPLHF
. | TRBD2 | TRBJ2-5 | TRBV9 | TGTGCCAGCAGCGTACACACTAGCGTGCAAGAGACCCAGTACTTC | CASSVHTSVQETQYF
many | . | TRBJ1-1 | TRBV29-1 | TGCAGCGTCCTCCCGGGGGGCGTCACTGAAGCTTTCTTT | CSVLPGGVTEAFF
. | TRBD1 | TRBJ1-5 | TRBV9 | TGTGCCAGCAGCCAATCAGGGGGTCAGCAGCCCCCGCATTTT | CASSQSGGQQPPHF
many | TRBD1 | TRBJ1-5 | TRBV19 | TGTGCCAGTAGTATTTATGGACAGGGTAACCGTCAGCCCCAGCATTTT | CASSIYGQGNRQPQHF
. | TRBD1 | TRBJ2-2 | TRBV9 | TGTGCCAGCAGCCGCCGGGACAGGGGATCGAACACCGGGGAGCTGTTTTTT | CASSRRDRGSNTGELFF